This record covers a single T cell receptor (beta chain). Its specificity is not known. This entry belongs to a study of shared clonotypes between healthy human individuals. General study points: It was the non-shared clonotypes that had lower generation probabilities than clonotypes shared by all four donors.

Data came from immunoSEQ multiplex PCR; TCRdb stores just in-frame clones and leaves some out. Of roughly 650,000 clones listed, almost 97% are singletons. Germline loops: CDR1 MGHDK, CDR2 SYGVNS. This CDR3 has 14 amino acids. V dropped 3 bases and J dropped 5; count of bases not matched to a gene: 4. The chain combines TRBV25-1 with TRBJ2-5; 9 bases line up with TRBD2. The clonotype originates from a woman aged 25 to 45 in good health. What was sequenced was naive CD4+ T cells sorted from blood. Specified subset: CD45RA+ positively selected. The chain's CDR3 is CASSELAGEETQYF. The CDR3 DNA is TGTGCCAGCAGTGAGTTAGCGGGAGAGGAGACCCAGTACTTC.